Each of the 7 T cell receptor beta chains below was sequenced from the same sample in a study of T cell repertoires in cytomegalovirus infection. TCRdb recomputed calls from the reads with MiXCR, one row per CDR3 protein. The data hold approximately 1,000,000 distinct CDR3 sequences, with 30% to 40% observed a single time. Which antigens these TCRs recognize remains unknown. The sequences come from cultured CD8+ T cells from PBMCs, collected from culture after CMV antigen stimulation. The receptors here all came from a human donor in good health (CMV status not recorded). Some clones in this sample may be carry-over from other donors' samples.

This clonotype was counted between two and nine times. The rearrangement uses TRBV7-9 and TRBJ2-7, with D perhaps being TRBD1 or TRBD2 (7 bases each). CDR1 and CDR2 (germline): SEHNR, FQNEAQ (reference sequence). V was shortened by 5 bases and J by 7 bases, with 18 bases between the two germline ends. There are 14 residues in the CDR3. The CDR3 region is CASSPNDREGEQYF. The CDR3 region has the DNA TGTGCCAGCAGCCCTAACGACAGGGAGGGTGAGCAGTACTTC. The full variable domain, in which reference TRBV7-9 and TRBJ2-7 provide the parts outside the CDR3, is DTGVSQNPRHKITKRGQNVTFRCDPISEHNRLYWYRQTLGQGPEFLTYFQNEAQLEKSRLLSDRFSAERPKGSFSTLEIQRTEQGDSAMYLCASSPNDREGEQYFGPGTRLTVT.

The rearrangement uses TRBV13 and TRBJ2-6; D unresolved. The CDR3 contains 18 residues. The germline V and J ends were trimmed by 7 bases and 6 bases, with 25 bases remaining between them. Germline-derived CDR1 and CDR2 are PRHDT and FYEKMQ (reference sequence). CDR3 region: CASIWTAAPTSLANVLTF. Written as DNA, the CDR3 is TGTGCCAGCATTTGGACCGCAGCCCCCACCTCATTGGCCAACGTCCTGACTTTC.

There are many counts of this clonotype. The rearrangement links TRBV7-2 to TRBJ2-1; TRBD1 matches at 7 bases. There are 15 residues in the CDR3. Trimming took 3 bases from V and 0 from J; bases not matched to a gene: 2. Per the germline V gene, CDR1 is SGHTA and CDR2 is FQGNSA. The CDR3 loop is CASSFRDSSYNEQFF. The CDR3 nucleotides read TGTGCCAGCAGCTTTCGGGACAGCTCCTACAATGAGCAGTTCTTC. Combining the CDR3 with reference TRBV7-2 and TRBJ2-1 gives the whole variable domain GAGVSQSPSNKVTEKGKDVELRCDPISGHTALYWYRQSLGQGLEFLIYFQGNSAPDKSGLPSDRFSAERTGGSVSTLTIQRTQQEDSAVYLCASSFRDSSYNEQFFGPGTRLTVL.

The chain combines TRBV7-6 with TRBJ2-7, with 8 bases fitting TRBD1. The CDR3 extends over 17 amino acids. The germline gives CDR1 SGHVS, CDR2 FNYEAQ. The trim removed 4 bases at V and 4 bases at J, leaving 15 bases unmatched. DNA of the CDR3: TGTGCCAGCAGCTCGGTCGGCGGGGACAGGTTTCGATACGAGCAGTACTTC. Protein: CASSSVGGDRFRYEQYF.

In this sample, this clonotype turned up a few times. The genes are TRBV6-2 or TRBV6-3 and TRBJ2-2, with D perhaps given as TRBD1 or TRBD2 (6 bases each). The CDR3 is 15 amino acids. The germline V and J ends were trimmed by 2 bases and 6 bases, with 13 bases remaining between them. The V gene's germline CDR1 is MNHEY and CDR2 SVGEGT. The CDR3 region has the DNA TGTGCCAGCAGTTACGTCAGGGGAGGCGCCGGGGAGCTGTTTTTT. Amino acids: CASSYVRGGAGELFF.

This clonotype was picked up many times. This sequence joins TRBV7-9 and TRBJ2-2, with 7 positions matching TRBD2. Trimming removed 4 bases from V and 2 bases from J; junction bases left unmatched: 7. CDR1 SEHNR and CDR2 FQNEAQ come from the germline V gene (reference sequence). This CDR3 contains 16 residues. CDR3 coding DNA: TGTGCCAGCAGCTCCGTAGCGGGCGATAACACCGGGGAGCTGTTTTTT. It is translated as CASSSVAGDNTGELFF.

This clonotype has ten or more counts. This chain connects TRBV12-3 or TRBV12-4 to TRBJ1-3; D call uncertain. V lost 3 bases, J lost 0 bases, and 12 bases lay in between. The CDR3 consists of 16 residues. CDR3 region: CASSFWTESSGNTIYF. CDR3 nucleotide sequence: TGTGCCAGCAGTTTCTGGACGGAAAGCTCTGGAAACACCATATATTTT.